The rows below give T cell receptor beta chains drawn from one sample of a study of blood T cell repertoires in COVID-19. The method was immunoSEQ multiplex PCR; TCRdb's version includes in-frame clones alone and lacks a portion of them. The data show fewer than 300,000 clones, with about nine tenths seen just once and around 10% held by the top ten. The sample consisted of peripheral blood. The source of these receptors is a man aged 50 or older with COVID-19, enrolled during active disease. Each CDR3 is given with its conserved first and last residue. A D gene is named only where the DNA matches it firmly. Clone size is not always given. Where it is, it says once, few, many or a class for expanded clones.

clone_size: -
v_call: TRBV5-1
j_call: TRBJ1-3
d_call: -
cdr3_nt: TGCGCCAGCAGCTCGGGTGCCGCTGGAAACACCATATATTTT
cdr3_aa: CASSSGAAGNTIYF

clone_size: -
v_call: TRBV6-4
j_call: TRBJ2-3
d_call: TRBD2
cdr3_nt: TGTGCCAGCAGTCCCGAAGCGGGAGGAACAGATACGCAGTATTTT
cdr3_aa: CASSPEAGGTDTQYF

clone_size: -
v_call: TRBV5-1
j_call: TRBJ2-3
d_call: TRBD2
cdr3_nt: TGCGCCAGCAGCCCTAAGATACTAGCGGGCACAGATACGCAGTATTTT
cdr3_aa: CASSPKILAGTDTQYF

clone_size: -
v_call: TRBV14
j_call: TRBJ1-1
d_call: TRBD1
cdr3_nt: TGTGCCAGCAGCTCGCGGACAGGGGCGGGCACTGAAGCTTTCTTT
cdr3_aa: CASSSRTGAGTEAFF

clone_size: -
v_call: TRBV30
j_call: TRBJ2-4
d_call: TRBD1
cdr3_nt: TGTGCCTGGAGCGCAGACAGGGGAGACATTCAGTACTTC
cdr3_aa: CAWSADRGDIQYF

clone_size: -
v_call: TRBV9
j_call: TRBJ1-3
d_call: TRBD1
cdr3_nt: TGTGCCAGCAGCGCCGGACAGGGGGCTCACACCATATATTTT
cdr3_aa: CASSAGQGAHTIYF

clone_size: -
v_call: TRBV2
j_call: TRBJ2-3
d_call: TRBD1
cdr3_nt: TGTGCCAGCAGTTCTTTACAGGGGTTAAGCACAGATACGCAGTATTTT
cdr3_aa: CASSSLQGLSTDTQYF

clone_size: -
v_call: TRBV7-9
j_call: TRBJ1-1
d_call: TRBD1
cdr3_nt: TGTGCCAGCAGCTTAACCGGACAGGGGGCGTCTGAAGCTTTCTTT
cdr3_aa: CASSLTGQGASEAFF

clone_size: -
v_call: TRBV18
j_call: TRBJ1-5
d_call: TRBD1
cdr3_nt: TGTGCCAGCACGGACAGGGGTAGCAATCAGCCCCAGCATTTT
cdr3_aa: CASTDRGSNQPQHF

clone_size: -
v_call: TRBV11-2
j_call: TRBJ2-7
d_call: TRBD2
cdr3_nt: TGTGCCAGCAGCTTAGAACTAGCGGCATCCTACGAGCAGTACTTC
cdr3_aa: CASSLELAASYEQYF

clone_size: -
v_call: TRBV10-3
j_call: TRBJ1-6
d_call: TRBD1
cdr3_nt: TGTGCCGCCCAGGGGGCTGTAGATTCACCCCTCCACTTT
cdr3_aa: CAAQGAVDSPLHF

clone_size: -
v_call: TRBV2
j_call: TRBJ1-2
d_call: -
cdr3_nt: TGTGCCAGCACCCCACGGGGAGAAGTGAACTATGGCTACACCTTC
cdr3_aa: CASTPRGEVNYGYTF

clone_size: -
v_call: TRBV7-9
j_call: TRBJ2-2
d_call: -
cdr3_nt: TGTGCCAGCAGCTTAACCGCGTCTAGAGCTGACACCGGGGAGCTGTTTTTT
cdr3_aa: CASSLTASRADTGELFF

clone_size: -
v_call: TRBV3-1/TRBV3-2
j_call: TRBJ2-1
d_call: TRBD2
cdr3_nt: TGTGCCACTTCAAACGGACTAGCGGGAACGAATGAGCAGTTCTTC
cdr3_aa: CATSNGLAGTNEQFF

clone_size: -
v_call: TRBV9
j_call: TRBJ1-5
d_call: TRBD1
cdr3_nt: TGTGCCAGCAGCGAAACAGGGGGCCCTCCAGGCAATCAGCCCCAGCATTTT
cdr3_aa: CASSETGGPPGNQPQHF

clone_size: -
v_call: TRBV14
j_call: TRBJ2-3
d_call: TRBD2
cdr3_nt: TGTGCCAGCAGCCAAGGTTCTAGCGGGGGAGGAACGCAGTATTTT
cdr3_aa: CASSQGSSGGGTQYF

clone_size: -
v_call: TRBV7-6
j_call: TRBJ1-2
d_call: -
cdr3_nt: TGTGCCAGCAGCCTCGGAGGGACTAACTATGGCTACACCTTC
cdr3_aa: CASSLGGTNYGYTF

clone_size: -
v_call: TRBV2
j_call: TRBJ1-2
d_call: -
cdr3_nt: TGTGCCAGCAGTGAGGAGGGAAACTATGGCTACACCTTC
cdr3_aa: CASSEEGNYGYTF

clone_size: -
v_call: TRBV7-2
j_call: TRBJ2-6
d_call: -
cdr3_nt: TGTGCCAGCAGCCAAATGGGCTTTGGGGCCAACGTCCTGACTTTC
cdr3_aa: CASSQMGFGANVLTF

clone_size: -
v_call: TRBV5-1
j_call: TRBJ1-1
d_call: -
cdr3_nt: TGCGCCAGCGGGCAGGGGATTGACACTCGGGCTTTCTTT
cdr3_aa: CASGQGIDTRAFF

clone_size: -
v_call: TRBV7-6
j_call: TRBJ1-5
d_call: TRBD1
cdr3_nt: TGTGCCAGCAGCCCGCGGACAGGAAGCAATCAGCCCCAGCATTTT
cdr3_aa: CASSPRTGSNQPQHF

clone_size: -
v_call: TRBV18
j_call: TRBJ1-5
d_call: -
cdr3_nt: TGTGCCAGCTCACCAGACAGTAGCAATCAGCCCCAGCATTTT
cdr3_aa: CASSPDSSNQPQHF

clone_size: -
v_call: TRBV11-2
j_call: TRBJ1-2
d_call: -
cdr3_nt: TGTGCCAGCAGCCCCGACTCGTCCTATGGCTACACCTTC
cdr3_aa: CASSPDSSYGYTF

clone_size: -
v_call: TRBV7-9
j_call: TRBJ1-5
d_call: -
cdr3_nt: TGTGCCAGCAGCTCTATAAATAGCAATCAGCCCCAGCATTTT
cdr3_aa: CASSSINSNQPQHF

clone_size: -
v_call: TRBV18
j_call: TRBJ2-7
d_call: TRBD2
cdr3_nt: TGTGCCAGCTCACCACCTTCTAGCGGCTACGAGCAGTACTTC
cdr3_aa: CASSPPSSGYEQYF

clone_size: -
v_call: TRBV2
j_call: TRBJ1-5
d_call: -
cdr3_nt: TGTGCCAGCAGTGAACCCGGCAGGGGCGGCAATCAGCCCCAGCATTTT
cdr3_aa: CASSEPGRGGNQPQHF

clone_size: -
v_call: TRBV7-2
j_call: TRBJ2-7
d_call: TRBD1
cdr3_nt: TGTGCCAGCAGCGTGGGACAGGGAGGCGAGCAGTACTTC
cdr3_aa: CASSVGQGGEQYF

clone_size: -
v_call: TRBV30
j_call: TRBJ1-3
d_call: -
cdr3_nt: TGTGCCTGGAGTGTAGGGGGCTCTGGAAACACCATATATTTT
cdr3_aa: CAWSVGGSGNTIYF

clone_size: once
v_call: TRBV18
j_call: TRBJ1-6
d_call: -
cdr3_nt: TGTGCCAGCTCACCGTCGATTGCAGGGAAAGATTCACCCCTCCACTTT
cdr3_aa: CASSPSIAGKDSPLHF

clone_size: -
v_call: TRBV9
j_call: TRBJ2-7
d_call: TRBD1
cdr3_nt: TGTGCCAGCAGCCTGACAGGGGGGGACGAGCAGTACTTC
cdr3_aa: CASSLTGGDEQYF

clone_size: -
v_call: TRBV7-9
j_call: TRBJ1-5
d_call: -
cdr3_nt: TGTGCCAGCAGCTTGGAGGGACGCAATCAGCCCCAGCATTTT
cdr3_aa: CASSLEGRNQPQHF

clone_size: -
v_call: TRBV5-1
j_call: TRBJ2-1
d_call: TRBD1
cdr3_nt: TGCGCCAGCAGCTCAGAATGGGGACAGAATCCCTACAATGAGCAGTTCTTC
cdr3_aa: CASSSEWGQNPYNEQFF

clone_size: few
v_call: TRBV10-2
j_call: TRBJ1-1
d_call: -
cdr3_nt: TGCGCCAGCAGCCCGGGGGTGGGCACTGAAGCTTTCTTT
cdr3_aa: CASSPGVGTEAFF

clone_size: -
v_call: TRBV14
j_call: TRBJ2-1
d_call: TRBD2
cdr3_nt: TGTGCCAGCAGCCCCGGGAGGGGAGGTAGTTACAATGAGCAGTTCTTC
cdr3_aa: CASSPGRGGSYNEQFF

clone_size: -
v_call: TRBV21-1
j_call: TRBJ2-5
d_call: -
cdr3_nt: TGTGCCACCCCTAGGGGGGGCCACGAGACCCAGTACTTC
cdr3_aa: CATPRGGHETQYF

clone_size: -
v_call: TRBV7-2
j_call: TRBJ2-7
d_call: TRBD1
cdr3_nt: TGTGCCAGCAGCTTTGCGACAGGGGGTTACGAGCAGTACTTC
cdr3_aa: CASSFATGGYEQYF

clone_size: -
v_call: TRBV15
j_call: TRBJ1-2
d_call: -
cdr3_nt: TGTGCCACCAGCAGAGATCTGTCGGGGACTCCTCATGGCTACACCTTC
cdr3_aa: CATSRDLSGTPHGYTF

clone_size: -
v_call: TRBV7-9
j_call: TRBJ2-3
d_call: TRBD2
cdr3_nt: TGTGCCAGCAGCTTACTGACTAGCTGGGGATCGAAGACAGATACGCAGTATTTT
cdr3_aa: CASSLLTSWGSKTDTQYF

clone_size: once
v_call: TRBV19
j_call: TRBJ1-2
d_call: -
cdr3_nt: TGTGCCAGTAGTCCCAGCGAGTATGGCTACACCTTC
cdr3_aa: CASSPSEYGYTF

clone_size: -
v_call: TRBV24-1
j_call: TRBJ2-2
d_call: TRBD1
cdr3_nt: TGTGCCACCAGTGATTTGCCTCGGGACAGGGGTTCCGGGGAGCTGTTTTTT
cdr3_aa: CATSDLPRDRGSGELFF

clone_size: -
v_call: TRBV28
j_call: TRBJ2-1
d_call: -
cdr3_nt: TGTGCCAGCATCTTAAGGGGCCCCTCCTACAATGAGCAGTTCTTC
cdr3_aa: CASILRGPSYNEQFF

clone_size: -
v_call: TRBV28
j_call: TRBJ2-3
d_call: -
cdr3_nt: TGTGCCAGCAAGCTACAGGGCCGACGCACAGATACGCAGTATTTT
cdr3_aa: CASKLQGRRTDTQYF